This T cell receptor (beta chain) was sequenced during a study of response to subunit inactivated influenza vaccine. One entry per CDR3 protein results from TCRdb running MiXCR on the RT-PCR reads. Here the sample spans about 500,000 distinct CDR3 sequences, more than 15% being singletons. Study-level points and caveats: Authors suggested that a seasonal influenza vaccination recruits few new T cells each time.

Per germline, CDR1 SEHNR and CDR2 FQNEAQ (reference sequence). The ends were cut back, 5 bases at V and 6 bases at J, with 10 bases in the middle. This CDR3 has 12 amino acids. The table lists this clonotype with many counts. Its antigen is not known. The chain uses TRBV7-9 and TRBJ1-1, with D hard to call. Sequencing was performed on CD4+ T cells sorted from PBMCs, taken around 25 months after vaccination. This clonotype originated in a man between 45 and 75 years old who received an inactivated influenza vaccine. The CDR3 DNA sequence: TGTGCCAGCAGCCCTCAAGGGTCTGAAGCTTTCTTT. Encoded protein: CASSPQGSEAFF.